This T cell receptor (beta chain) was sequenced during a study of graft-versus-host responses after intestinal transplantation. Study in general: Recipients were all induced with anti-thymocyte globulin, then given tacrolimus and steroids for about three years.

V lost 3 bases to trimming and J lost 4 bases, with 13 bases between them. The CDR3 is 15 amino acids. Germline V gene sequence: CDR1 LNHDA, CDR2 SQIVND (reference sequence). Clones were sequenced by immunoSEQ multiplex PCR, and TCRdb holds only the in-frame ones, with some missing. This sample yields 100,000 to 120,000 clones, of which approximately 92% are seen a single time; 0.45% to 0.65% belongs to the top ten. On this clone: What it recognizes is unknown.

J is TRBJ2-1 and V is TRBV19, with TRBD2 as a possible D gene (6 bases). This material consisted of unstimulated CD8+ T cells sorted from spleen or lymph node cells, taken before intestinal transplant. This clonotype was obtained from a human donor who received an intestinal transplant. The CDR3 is CASSIGGAEYNEQFF. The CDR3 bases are TGTGCCAGTAGTATCGGAGGGGCTGAGTACAATGAGCAGTTCTTC.